Listed here is a single T cell receptor (beta chain). Clones were sequenced by immunoSEQ multiplex PCR, and TCRdb holds only the in-frame ones, with some missing. The sample carries 250,000 to 300,000 clones, more than 80% recorded once. The ends were cut back, 4 bases at V and 6 bases at J, with 6 bases in the middle. Germline assignment: CDR1 MNHEY and CDR2 SVGAGI. The length of the CDR3 is 11 residues. These data belong to a study of blood T cell repertoires in COVID-19. About the research overall: The origin of the acute and convalescent COVID-19 samples was the United States, Italy and Spain.

This clonotype was obtained from a woman between 25 and 40 years old with active or convalescent COVID-19. Sample: peripheral blood. The rearrangement joins TRBV6-5 to TRBJ1-2; D ambiguous. CDR3 region: CASSSGNGYTF. The CDR3, as DNA: TGTGCCAGCAGTTCGGGTAATGGCTACACCTTC.